Below, one TCR beta chain is given with its context. In the study's own analysis: Nucleated cell counts were estimated from reference gene primer amplification. Generated by immunoSEQ multiplex PCR, the TCRdb table keeps only in-frame clones and is missing some. The DNA was the basis for D and trimming; V, J and clone size are from that table. The sample has under 200,000 clones; 80% to 85% are singletons. This CDR3 region has 14 residues. Trimming stripped 4 bases from V and 5 bases from J, with 13 bases between. Germline V gene data show CDR1 as LNHDA and CDR2 as SQIVND (reference sequence). The entry originates in a study of blood T cell repertoires in COVID-19. Study-level background: Spain, Italy and the United States supplied samples that represented acute and convalescent COVID-19. PBMCs, B-cell-depleted T cells, or T cells provided the cDNA or gDNA that made up the material.

This TCR was sampled from a man aged 18-30 years with active or convalescent COVID-19. Source material: peripheral blood. This sequence joins TRBV19 and TRBJ2-3; D might be TRBD2 (6 bases). The CDR3 DNA sequence: TGTGCCAGTAGTAATGGAGGGGAGCAAGATACGCAGTATTTT. Translated: CASSNGGEQDTQYF.